These 30 T cell receptor beta chains originate from one sample sequenced in a study of CD8 T cells in Susac syndrome. Reverse transcription of roughly 0.45 to 1 ug RNA was performed with random hexamers. Using its own MiXCR run on the immunoSEQ multiplex PCR reads, TCRdb lists one record per CDR3 protein. The data show approximately 110,000 distinct CDR3 sequences, approximately 96% seen once. Sequencing was carried out using CD4+ T cells from PBMCs. The receptors derive from a human donor in good health.

This chain links TRBV6-1 with TRBJ1-3; 7 bases fit TRBD1. The CDR3 runs 16 residues. Germline V gene data show CDR1 as MNHNS and CDR2 as SASEGT. The junction had 6 bases not matched to a gene; V was cut back by 4 bases and J by 0 bases. DNA for the CDR3: TGTGCCAGCAGTGGACAGGGAAGGAGCTCTGGAAACACCATATATTTT. Translated, it gives CASSGQGRSSGNTIYF.

The chain uses TRBV7-8 and TRBJ2-2, with 7 nucleotides matching TRBD1. CDR1 and CDR2 (germline): SGHVS, FQNEAQ. The CDR3 contains 17 residues. V gave up 1 base and J gave up 4 bases; unmatched junction bases: 9. The CDR3 loop reads CASSLEGALLGTGELFF. The CDR3 bases are TGTGCCAGCAGCTTAGAGGGGGCCCTATTGGGCACCGGGGAGCTGTTTTTT.

The J gene is TRBJ1-1, the V gene TRBV3-1; no clear D gene. Trimming removed 2 bases at V and 4 bases at J, with 11 bases between. The CDR3 has 14 residues. CDR1 LGHDT and CDR2 YNNKEL come from the germline V gene (reference sequence). CDR3 DNA: TGTGCCAGCAGCCAATTCGGGGTTGGCACTGAAGCTTTCTTT. Protein sequence: CASSQFGVGTEAFF.

The rearrangement joins TRBV10-3 to TRBJ2-1; D tentatively reads TRBD1 or TRBD2 (5 bases each). Between the trimmed V and J ends, which lost 8 bases and 7 bases, there was a span of 15 bases. The CDR3 is made up of 13 amino acids. Germline V gene sequence: CDR1 ENHRY, CDR2 SYGVKD. The CDR3 DNA sequence: TGTGCCATCGGGGCGAACGAGGGAAATGAGCAGTTCTTC. Encoded protein: CAIGANEGNEQFF.

The chain couples TRBV20-1 to TRBJ1-2; no firm D call. CDR3 length equals 12 residues. Trimming cost V 2 bases and J 5 bases, with 9 bases left between them. The V gene's germline CDR1 is DFQATT and CDR2 SNEGSKA (reference sequence). CDR3 sequence: CSARNSGYGYTF. The CDR3 bases are TGCAGTGCTAGAAACTCGGGTTATGGCTACACCTTC.

CDR3 region: CSARDTSGHGETQYF. The DNA for the CDR3 is TGCAGTGCTAGAGATACTAGCGGTCATGGGGAGACCCAGTACTTC. The genes are TRBV20-1 and TRBJ2-5; TRBD2 aligns across 8 bases. The V gene end was trimmed by 0 bases and the J gene end by 5 bases; junction bases not matched to a gene: 8. Germline V gives CDR1 DFQATT, CDR2 SNEGSKA (reference sequence). This CDR3 contains 15 residues.

The rearrangement joins TRBV5-1 to TRBJ1-1; D may be TRBD1 (5 bases). This CDR3 spans 14 amino acids. Trimming pared 3 bases from V and 6 bases from J, leaving 15 bases between. Germline V gene data show CDR1 as SGHRS and CDR2 as YFSETQ. The CDR3 sequence is CASSSGGTRAEAFF. The CDR3 region has the DNA TGCGCCAGCAGCTCAGGAGGGACCAGGGCTGAAGCTTTCTTT.

In DNA, the CDR3 is TGTGCCAGCAGTTTTAGGCTAATGAACACTGAAGCTTTCTTT. Translation gives CASSFRLMNTEAFF. The rearrangement links TRBV12-3 or TRBV12-4 to TRBJ1-1; D uncertain. CDR3 length: 14 amino acids. V gave up 3 bases and J gave up 0 bases, with 8 bases separating them.

The rearrangement links TRBV19 to TRBJ1-5, with D uncertain. The CDR3 covers 14 residues. Looked up from germline, CDR1 is LNHDA and CDR2 is SQIVND (reference sequence). V was cut by 3 bases and J by 4 bases, with 10 bases left in between. CDR3 DNA sequence: TGTGCCAGTAGTATGGACGCCTGGAATCAGCCCCAGCATTTT. Translation: CASSMDAWNQPQHF. The variable domain in full, completed from reference TRBV19 and TRBJ1-5, reads DGGITQSPKYLFRKEGQNVTLSCEQNLNHDAMYWYRQDPGQGLRLIYYSQIVNDFQKGDIAEGYSVSREKKESFPLTVTSAQKNPTAFYLCASSMDAWNQPQHFGDGTRLSIL.

The chain carries TRBV6-6 and TRBJ1-2; 9 bases are shared with TRBD1. Germline CDR1 reads MNHNY; CDR2 reads SVGAGI (reference sequence). This CDR3 has 14 amino acids. Unmatched junction bases numbered 9, after V lost 6 bases and J lost 7 bases. CDR3 bases: TGTGCCAGCAGGGATCCGGGACAGGGAGGTGGCTACACCTTC. This encodes CASRDPGQGGGYTF.

The chain carries TRBV23-1 and TRBJ1-6; 8 nucleotides line up with TRBD1. TRBV23-1 is placed among ORFs of uncertain function. The CDR3 runs 16 residues. The ends lost 0 bases at V and 9 bases at J; junction bases unmatched: 7. The CDR3 loop is CASSQSAGGASSPLHF. The CDR3 nucleotides read TGCGCCAGCAGTCAATCTGCAGGGGGCGCGAGTTCACCCCTCCACTTT.

The chain is built from TRBV4-3 and TRBJ1-1, with D possibly matching TRBD1 (5 bases). This CDR3 comprises 15 residues. Trimming left V 3 bases short and J 5 bases short, with 16 bases between. CDR1 and CDR2 (germline): LGHNA, YSLEER. CDR3 in DNA: TGCGCCAGCAGCCAGGGACCAGAGCTAGGTACTGAAGCTTTCTTT. Its protein product is CASSQGPELGTEAFF.

The chain is built from TRBV24-1 and TRBJ2-3; D not resolved. Germline V gene sequence: CDR1 KGHDR, CDR2 SFDVKD. The CDR3 totals 13 residues. The germline V and J ends were trimmed by 3 bases and 0 bases, with 3 bases remaining between them. Here the CDR3 reads CATSDVSTDTQYF. CDR3 DNA sequence: TGTGCCACCAGTGATGTTAGCACAGATACGCAGTATTTT.

The chain carries TRBV5-6 and TRBJ2-5; no definite D call. The V and J ends lost 2 bases and 1 base respectively, with 3 bases between them. This CDR3 region has 12 residues. Per germline, CDR1 SGHDT and CDR2 YYEEEE. CDR3 in amino acids: CASSFPQETQYF. CDR3 DNA sequence: TGTGCCAGCAGCTTCCCCCAAGAGACCCAGTACTTC.

The chain uses TRBV27 and TRBJ2-2, with D possibly TRBD2 on 6 matching bases. Germline CDR1 reads MNHEY; CDR2 reads SMNVEV (reference sequence). The length of the CDR3 is 18 residues. V was clipped by 1 base and J by 1 base, with 16 bases between them. The CDR3 is CASSLFSVDYENTGELFF. CDR3 bases: TGTGCCAGCAGTTTATTTTCCGTGGACTATGAGAACACCGGGGAGCTGTTTTTT.

This chain connects TRBV15 to TRBJ1-1, with a tentative D call TRBD1 (6 bases). Germline-derived CDR1 and CDR2 are LNHNV and YYDKDF (reference sequence). The CDR3 has 9 residues. Trimming cost V 10 bases and J 13 bases, with 13 bases left between them. For the CDR3, the DNA is TGTGCCAGATACAGGGTTAATTTCTTT. Translating it yields CARYRVNFF.

The V and J genes are TRBV6-6 and TRBJ1-2, with 7 bases identical to TRBD1. The J segment lost 2 bases and the V segment lost 4 bases, leaving 4 bases of the junction unmatched. Germline lookup yields CDR1 MNHNY and CDR2 SVGAGI (reference sequence). The CDR3 runs to 14 residues. CDR3: CASSSTGQNYGYTF. CDR3 DNA sequence: TGTGCCAGCAGTTCCACGGGACAGAACTATGGCTACACCTTC.

This clonotype appeared a few times. V usage is TRBV7-9 and J usage is TRBJ2-7, with 14 positions matching TRBD2. The trim removed 5 bases at V and 1 base at J, leaving 13 bases unmatched. The germline gives CDR1 SEHNR, CDR2 FQNEAQ (reference sequence). The CDR3 totals 19 residues. The chain's CDR3 is CASSPRATSGRALSYEQYF. CDR3 DNA sequence: TGTGCCAGCAGCCCACGGGCGACTAGCGGGAGGGCCCTTTCCTACGAGCAGTACTTC.

The gene calls are TRBV5-1 and TRBJ2-1; maybe TRBD1 (5 bases). The CDR3 is made up of 13 amino acids. With 0 bases removed from V and 8 bases from J, the gap between germline ends came to 9 bases. CDR1 is SGHRS and CDR2 is YFSETQ in the germline V gene. CDR3 nucleotide sequence: TGCGCCAGCAGCTTGGCTGACAGCTATGAGCAGTTCTTC. It encodes CASSLADSYEQFF.

The chain has TRBV12-3 or TRBV12-4 and TRBJ2-3; D is ambiguous. Trimming took off 6 bases at V and 0 bases at J, with 10 bases between the two ends. This CDR3 has 14 residues. CDR3 region: CASSQRASTDTQYF. The CDR3 DNA is TGTGCCAGCAGCCAACGGGCTAGCACAGATACGCAGTATTTT.

This rearrangement joins TRBV12-3 or TRBV12-4 to TRBJ1-5, with D uncertain. CDR3 length equals 13 residues. V dropped 6 bases and J dropped 3 bases, with 9 bases sitting between them. CDR3 coding DNA: TGTGCCAGCAGACCCCGACCCAATCAGCCCCAGCATTTT. Protein: CASRPRPNQPQHF.

This chain uses TRBV3-1 with TRBJ1-3; D gene ambiguous. This CDR3 comprises 13 residues. Germline V CDR1 and CDR2: LGHDT, YNNKEL (reference sequence). V dropped 0 bases and J dropped 16 bases, with 16 bases sitting between them. The CDR3 loop is CASSQDLRLTPYF. DNA for the CDR3: TGTGCCAGCAGCCAAGACTTAAGACTGACCCCCTATTTT.

J is TRBJ2-1 and V is TRBV20-1; D might be TRBD2 (7 bases). The germline V gene has CDR1 DFQATT and CDR2 SNEGSKA (reference sequence). V dropped 3 bases and J dropped 1 base, with 10 bases sitting between them. The CDR3 is made up of 14 amino acids. In nucleotides, the CDR3 is TGCAGTGCTAGTGGGAGGGGGTCCTACAATGAGCAGTTCTTC. Translation: CSASGRGSYNEQFF.

The genes are TRBV4-1 and TRBJ2-7, with 8 bases that match TRBD2. CDR1 is MGHRA and CDR2 is YSYEKL in the germline V gene. The CDR3 loop spans 14 amino acids. The trim removed 0 bases at V and 4 bases at J, leaving 2 bases unmatched. CDR3 loop: CASSQDGGRYEQYF. The CDR3 DNA is TGCGCCAGCAGCCAAGATGGCGGGAGGTACGAGCAGTACTTC.

J is TRBJ2-1 and V is TRBV2; weak D call: TRBD2 (6 bases). Germline CDR1 and CDR2: SNHLY and FYNNEI. Trimming removed 5 bases from V and 10 bases from J, with 12 bases in between. There are 12 residues in the CDR3. The CDR3 loop reads CASSPTSREQFF. The DNA of the CDR3 is TGTGCCAGCAGTCCGACTAGTCGGGAGCAGTTCTTC.

This chain connects TRBV7-2 to TRBJ1-1; D is unresolved. V was cut by 2 bases and J by 5 bases, with 12 bases left in between. CDR1 and CDR2 from the germline V gene are SGHTA and FQGNSA. The CDR3 is made up of 14 amino acids. CDR3 sequence reads: CASSLQPVGTEAFF. CDR3 DNA sequence: TGTGCCAGCAGCTTACAACCGGTGGGGACTGAAGCTTTCTTT.

The gene calls are TRBV29-1 and TRBJ1-1; D is ambiguous. The CDR3 consists of 17 residues. The V end lost 7 bases, the J end lost 4 bases, and 28 bases lay between the germline ends. CDR1 SQVTM and CDR2 ANQGSEA come from the germline V gene. The CDR3 loop reads CSDSRVMQLNRGTEAFF. The CDR3 DNA follows: TGCAGCGACTCACGGGTTATGCAATTAAACCGGGGCACTGAAGCTTTCTTT.

The rearrangement uses TRBV12-5 and TRBJ2-7; 8 positions match TRBD1. This CDR3 comprises 13 residues. V was pared by 6 bases and J by 3 bases, with 4 bases of the junction left unmatched. Germline V gene lookup returns CDR1 LGHNT and CDR2 FRNRAP. CDR3 bases: TGTGCTAGTGGGCCTACAGGGGGCTACGAGCAGTACTTC. It yields the protein CASGPTGGYEQYF.

The chain uses TRBV2 and TRBJ2-5; TRBD1 matches at 8 bases. With 5 bases clipped from V and 4 bases from J, the junction kept 6 bases outside the gene matches. The CDR3 is 14 amino acids. In germline, CDR1 is SNHLY, CDR2 FYNNEI. CDR3 protein: CASSSLTGGETQYF. CDR3 DNA sequence: TGTGCCAGCAGTAGCCTAACAGGGGGAGAGACCCAGTACTTC.

This sequence joins TRBV29-1 and TRBJ2-1; TRBD2 aligns across 11 bases. The CDR3 extends over 16 amino acids. The V segment lost 3 bases and the J segment 2 bases; nucleotides outside the gene matches: 6. The germline V gene has CDR1 SQVTM and CDR2 ANQGSEA. The CDR3 DNA follows: TGCAGCGTTGACGCCTTAGCGGGAGGGACCTACAATGAGCAGTTCTTC. This sequence encodes CSVDALAGGTYNEQFF.